This T cell receptor (beta chain) was identified during a study of radiation and T cells in renal cell carcinoma. Repertoires were generated with immunoSEQ multiplex PCR, while TCRdb's copy carries only in-frame clones and drops some. The sample yields roughly 100,000 clones, 86% seen once. CDR1 SGHVS and CDR2 FNYEAQ come from the germline V gene. This CDR3 comprises 15 residues. V dropped 5 bases and J dropped 1; count of bases not matched to a gene: 5. About this clone itself: Its target is unknown.

The sample's time point: baseline pretreatment blood. Treatment given: 15 Gy SBRT to primary tumor, nephrectomy 4 weeks later. After SBRT, blood was collected at 2 and 4 weeks, plus baseline. Study-wide results and limits: Top tumor clonotypes rose in blood 2 weeks post-radiation, then contracted. Baseline intratumoral clonotype presence is unknown without pretreatment biopsies.

This receptor was identified in a man aged 45-65 years with renal cell carcinoma. The source was blood, collected from a patient whose treatment included radiotherapy and nephrectomy. The chain combines TRBV7-6 with TRBJ2-7; 10 nucleotides line up with TRBD2. The CDR3 region has the DNA TGTGCCAGCAGCCCTACTAGCGGGAAATCCTACGAGCAGTACTTC. This sequence encodes CASSPTSGKSYEQYF. Using reference TRBV7-6 and TRBJ2-7 for the parts outside the CDR3, the full variable domain is GAGVSQSPRYKVTKRGQDVALRCDPISGHVSLYWYRQALGQGPEFLTYFNYEAQQDKSGLPNDRFSAERPEGSISTLTIQRTEQRDSAMYRCASSPTSGKSYEQYFGPGTRLTVT.